The text below deals with one T cell receptor beta chain. Its antigen is not identified. PCR employed 60 Vbeta and 13 Jbeta primers. The assay was immunoSEQ multiplex PCR, and TCRdb's table has in-frame clones only and misses some. The table lists roughly 150,000 clones, roughly 84% of them singletons. V lost 2 bases and J lost 3, with 13 bases in between. CDR3 length equals 16 residues. From germline, CDR1 is MNHEY and CDR2 SMNVEV (reference sequence). This sample is drawn from a study of cytomegalovirus exposure and HLA in healthy donors. General study points: Researchers reported in a later analysis that common viral pathogens appeared linked to several top clusters. As immune exposure information, only CMV serostatus was available. Prior analysis indicated that the majority of TCR beta V segments exhibited productivity approximately 87% or approximately 30% of the time. Researchers counted some 150 TCR beta chains as cytomegalovirus-associated.

The sequence was collected from a man aged 30-40 years in good health and CMV-seropositive. The chain employs TRBV27 and TRBJ1-4; no clear D. Material: PBMCs. The CDR3 DNA sequence: TGTGCCAGCAGTTTAACGGGAAGGAGCGCTAATGAAAAACTGTTTTTT. Translated, it gives CASSLTGRSANEKLFF.